Shown below are 26 T cell receptor beta chains from a single sample sequenced in a study of read filtering for tumor transcriptome and immune sequencing. From 300 to 450 ng of RNA, a library with molecular barcoded alpha/delta and beta/gamma adaptors was made. Each CDR3 protein is one row after TCRdb ran MiXCR on the reads. The table has around 130,000 distinct CDR3 sequences, approximately 13% seen once. The sample was a population of CD138-negative cells sorted from bone marrow. These receptors originate from a donor at least 40 years old with multiple myeloma.

Comment on this clonotype: Being one base from a much bigger clone, this may be a read error. V and J are TRBV6-1 and TRBJ1-1; perhaps TRBD1 as D (5 bases). The CDR3 totals 15 residues. Germline-derived CDR1 and CDR2 are MNHNS and SASEGT. The CDR3 protein is CASRGQGLMNTDAFF. As DNA, the CDR3 is TGTGCTTCCCGAGGTCAGGGACTCATGAACACTGACGCTTTCTTT.

This clonotype was detected ten times or more. The rearrangement uses TRBV20-1 and TRBJ2-1, with 7 bases aligning to TRBD2. The CDR3 is 14 amino acids. V shed 6 bases, J shed 8 bases, and the junction held 13 bases outside the gene matches. Looked up from germline, CDR1 is DFQATT and CDR2 is SNEGSKA (reference sequence). In DNA form, the CDR3 reads TGCAGTGCCGTCCGGGACTACCGAGTCTATGAGCAGTTCTTC. Translated, it gives CSAVRDYRVYEQFF.

This clonotype was counted many times. The chain combines TRBV12-3 or TRBV12-4 with TRBJ2-3, with TRBD1 as a possible D gene (7 bases). V lost 5 bases and J 4 bases, leaving 13 bases between the germline ends. CDR3 size: 14 residues. CDR3 region: CASSPGGRADTQYF. CDR3 in DNA: TGTGCCAGCAGTCCAGGGGGGCGCGCAGATACGCAGTATTTT.

Concerning this clonotype itself: This clone may be a read error of a much larger clone one base away. This chain links TRBV20-1 with TRBJ2-7; 10 nucleotides agree with TRBD2. Germline V gene data show CDR1 as DFQATT and CDR2 as SNEGSKA (reference sequence). The CDR3 length is 17 residues. CDR3 nucleotides: TGCAGTGCCCGGGTGGCAGCCCCGGGACTAGCGCGCTACGAGCAGCACTTC. Translated, it gives CSARVAAPGLARYEQHF.

The sample holds many counts of this clonotype. In nucleotides, the CDR3 is TGCAGCGCCGATCGGAACACCGGGGAGCTGTTTTTT. Protein sequence: CSADRNTGELFF. V and J are TRBV29-1 and TRBJ2-2; D is unresolved. CDR1 is SQVTM and CDR2 is ANQGSEA in the germline V gene. Trimming removed 7 bases at V and 1 base at J, with 7 bases between. The CDR3 contains 12 residues.

This clonotype was seen many times. V is TRBV20-1 and J is TRBJ2-3, with 10 bases aligning to TRBD2. The CDR3 consists of 16 residues. Per germline, CDR1 DFQATT and CDR2 SNEGSKA (reference sequence). The ends lost 5 bases at V and 4 bases at J; junction bases unmatched: 12. The CDR3: CSAVSRTSGDSDTQYF. The DNA for the CDR3 is TGCAGTGCTGTTTCCAGGACTAGCGGAGATTCAGATACGCAGTATTTT.

The chain joins TRBV7-9 to TRBJ2-5; tentative D call: TRBD2 (5 bases). The length of the CDR3 is 13 residues. V lost 5 bases, J lost 5 bases, and 12 bases lay in between. Germline V gives CDR1 SEHNR, CDR2 FQNEAQ (reference sequence). CDR3 sequence: CASSPEGRETQYF. The CDR3 nucleotides are TGTGCCAGCAGCCCCGAGGGCCGGGAGACCCAGTACTTC.

This clonotype was picked up many times. V is TRBV30 and J is TRBJ2-1; the D gene is possibly TRBD2 (6 bases). Between the trimmed V and J ends, which lost 2 bases and 0 bases, there was a span of 14 bases. The CDR3 consists of 16 residues. From germline, CDR1 is GTSNPN and CDR2 SVGIG (reference sequence). The CDR3 coding sequence is TGTGCCTGGAGTCGGAGGGGAAAGAGCTCCTACAATGAGCAGTTCTTC. This encodes CAWSRRGKSSYNEQFF.

Remarks on this clonotype: A junction end diverges from the germline sequence, so it may reflect a read error. The chain combines TRBV10-2 with TRBJ2-1; 10 bases are a match to TRBD2. This CDR3 is built from 15 residues. In germline, CDR1 is WSHSY, CDR2 SAAADI. The CDR3 DNA sequence: TGCGCCAGCACACAAGCGGGAGGGATATACAATAAGCAGTTCTTC. Amino acids: CASTQAGGIYNKQFF.

This chain uses TRBV20-1 with TRBJ2-3; D remains unclear. Trimming shortened V by 0 bases and J by 7 bases, and 8 bases separated the two germline ends. The CDR3 has 12 amino acids. The germline V gene has CDR1 DFQATT and CDR2 SNEGSKA (reference sequence). The CDR3 region is CSARDHGYTQYF. DNA for the CDR3: TGCAGTGCTAGAGATCACGGGTATACGCAGTATTTT.

The chain has TRBV12-5 and TRBJ2-5; D gene uncertain. CDR3 length equals 14 residues. Per germline, CDR1 LGHNT and CDR2 FRNRAP. Trimming shortened V by 3 bases and J by 1 base, and 9 bases separated the two germline ends. DNA of the CDR3: TGTGCTAGTGGTTTTTGCCCCCTCCAAGAGACCCAGTACTTC. It yields the protein CASGFCPLQETQYF.

There are many counts of this clonotype. The gene calls are TRBV7-2 and TRBJ2-2; TRBD2 matches 11 bases. V shed 5 bases and J 3 bases; nucleotides not matched to a gene: 5. CDR3 size: 16 residues. In germline, CDR1 is SGHTA, CDR2 FQGNSA. The CDR3 protein is CASSLSGRADTGELFF. The CDR3 nucleotides read TGTGCCAGCAGCCTTAGCGGGAGGGCCGACACCGGGGAGCTGTTTTTT.

This clonotype was counted ten times or more. The chain combines TRBV5-1 with TRBJ2-1, with no clear D. The ends were cut back, 1 base at V and 4 bases at J, with 15 bases in the middle. The CDR3 contains 16 residues. CDR1 is SGHRS, CDR2 YFSETQ, per germline. CDR3: CASSLSSGYLYNEQFF. CDR3 nucleotides: TGCGCCAGCAGCTTGTCTAGTGGTTATTTGTACAATGAGCAGTTCTTC. Full variable domain (rest looked up from reference TRBV5-1 and TRBJ2-1): KAGVTQTPRYLIKTRGQQVTLSCSPISGHRSVSWYQQTPGQGLQFLFEYFSETQRNKGNFPGRFSGRQFSNSRSEMNVSTLELGDSALYLCASSLSSGYLYNEQFFGPGTRLTVL.

In this sample, this clonotype turned up many times. The rearrangement joins TRBV10-3 to TRBJ2-5; a weak D match, TRBD1 (5 bases). This CDR3 has 15 amino acids. Germline CDR1 ENHRY, CDR2 SYGVKD. V lost 2 bases and J 2 bases, leaving 12 bases between the germline ends. The CDR3 nucleotides are TGTGCCATCAGTGAGGAAGGGGCAGTACAAGAGACCCAGTACTTC. It is translated as CAISEEGAVQETQYF.

This clonotype was observed a few times. The CDR3 here is CSARPWNTGELFF. CDR3 in DNA: TGCAGTGCTAGACCCTGGAACACCGGGGAGCTGTTTTTT. This sequence joins TRBV20-1 and TRBJ2-2; D uncertain. In germline, CDR1 is DFQATT, CDR2 SNEGSKA (reference sequence). The V gene lost 2 bases and the J gene lost 1 base, with 5 bases spanning the gap. This CDR3 has 13 residues.

The table lists this clonotype with a count of one. The chain uses TRBV7-9 and TRBJ2-3; TRBD2 might be the D (6 bases). Germline V gene data show CDR1 as SEHNR and CDR2 as FQNEAQ (reference sequence). The CDR3 is 18 amino acids. Trimming left V 4 bases short and J 3 bases short, with 23 bases between. The CDR3 DNA follows: TGTGCCAGCAGCTCCCACGCTTACGGGACTCTTATGACAGATACGCAGTATTTT. This codes for CASSSHAYGTLMTDTQYF.

Regarding this clonotype: A single base separates this from a much larger clone, so it may be a read error. V usage is TRBV29-1 and J usage is TRBJ2-7, with D perhaps matching TRBD1 (6 bases). CDR3 length: 13 residues. CDR1 is SQVTM and CDR2 is ANQGSEA in the germline V gene. The CDR3 DNA sequence: TGCGGCGTTGAAGCAACAGGGACCCACGAGCAGTACTTC. As protein: CGVEATGTHEQYF.

Worth noting for this clonotype: This may be a read error: a much more frequent sequence differs by one nucleotide. The CDR3 sequence is CSARDGIGRSYNEQFF. The CDR3 DNA is TGCAGTGCTAGAGATGGGATCGGGAGGAGCTACAATGAGCAGTTCTTC. The rearrangement links TRBV20-1 to TRBJ2-1, with 7 bases fitting TRBD2. Germline CDR1 DFQATT, CDR2 SNEGSKA (reference sequence). V lost 0 bases and J lost 3; bases outside the gene matches: 8. The CDR3 extends over 16 amino acids.

This clonotype was picked up a small number of times. A much larger clone is a single base away; this may be a read error. The chain links TRBV5-4 to TRBJ2-1; 8 nucleotides align to TRBD2. Germline V gene data show CDR1 as SGHNT and CDR2 as YYREEE (reference sequence). There are 14 residues in the CDR3. CDR3: CASSFGTSFGEQSF. Written as DNA, the CDR3 is TGTGCCAGCAGCTTCGGGACTAGTTTTGGTGAGCAGTCCTTC.

This clonotype was picked up many times. V and J are TRBV12-3 or TRBV12-4 and TRBJ2-7; D is ambiguous. The CDR3 is made up of 11 amino acids. Trimming took off 4 bases at V and 10 bases at J, with 11 bases between the two ends. CDR3 sequence reads: CASSSTDFQYF. For the CDR3, the DNA is TGTGCCAGCAGTTCTACAGATTTCCAGTACTTC.

The table lists this clonotype with many counts. The chain recombines TRBV3-1 with TRBJ2-1; D unresolved. Germline V gives CDR1 LGHDT, CDR2 YNNKEL (reference sequence). The CDR3 is 16 residues long. The V end was cut by 2 bases, the J end by 0 bases, with 11 bases between. The CDR3 loop reads CASSQPTSSSYNEQFF. Written as DNA, the CDR3 is TGTGCCAGCAGCCAACCGACCAGCAGCTCCTACAATGAGCAGTTCTTC.

This clonotype has ten or more counts. The genes are TRBV20-1 and TRBJ2-5; no definite D call. Trimming shortened V by 6 bases and J by 3 bases, and 35 bases separated the two germline ends. The CDR3 consists of 20 residues. Per germline, CDR1 DFQATT and CDR2 SNEGSKA (reference sequence). DNA of the CDR3: TGCAGTGCCACGGACGCCCCACCATACTTCCCAGTTGGGATCAAAGAGACCCAGTACTTC. Translating gives CSATDAPPYFPVGIKETQYF.

The sample holds many counts of this clonotype. The chain couples TRBV29-1 to TRBJ1-1; D gene unclear. The CDR3 covers 15 residues. Trimming took 0 bases from V and 1 from J, leaving 12 bases between them. Germline V lookup: CDR1 SQVTM, CDR2 ANQGSEA. The CDR3 loop reads CSVEDPRSQNTEAFF. CDR3 DNA: TGCAGCGTTGAAGATCCCCGGAGCCAGAACACTGAAGCTTTCTTT.

Concerning this clonotype itself: In this CDR3 the conserved last residue, phenylalanine or tryptophan, is missing, so a read error is likely. The CDR3 loop reads CASSVEDRAETQYY. The CDR3 nucleotides are TGTGCCAGCAGCGTAGAAGACAGGGCGGAGACCCAGTACTAC. This rearrangement joins TRBV9 to TRBJ2-5, with TRBD1 matching over 7 bases. Germline trimming cut 0 bases from V and 5 bases from J; bases unmatched to any gene: 4. From germline, CDR1 is SGDLS and CDR2 YYNGEE. This CDR3 spans 14 amino acids.

The chain uses TRBV7-8 and TRBJ2-1; D remains unclear. Germline lookup yields CDR1 SGHVS and CDR2 FQNEAQ. Trimming took 1 base from V and 0 from J, leaving 4 bases between them. This CDR3 comprises 14 residues. The CDR3 coding sequence is TGTGCCAGCAGCTTAGATAACTCCTACAATGAGCAGTTCTTC. It codes for CASSLDNSYNEQFF.

The V call is TRBV7-9, the J call TRBJ1-4; D may be TRBD1 (6 bases). Trimming cost V 2 bases and J 11 bases, with 18 bases left between them. The germline V gene has CDR1 SEHNR and CDR2 FQNEAQ (reference sequence). The length of the CDR3 is 15 residues. CDR3 sequence (DNA): TGTGCCAGCAGCTTATCCTCGGCAGGGGAGAACAAACTGTTTTTT. Amino acid sequence: CASSLSSAGENKLFF.